This T cell receptor (beta chain) was obtained from a study of cytotoxic CD8 clonotypes in ibrutinib-treated CLL. Assay: immunoSEQ multiplex PCR; the TCRdb copy retains only in-frame clones and omits some. The data contain 110,000 to 150,000 clones, 70% to 80% of them seen just once; the ten biggest clones take up 4.5% to 6%. This clone was seen only a few times. This sequence originates from a human donor with chronic lymphocytic leukemia. The material was PBMCs, obtained after 24 months of ibrutinib treatment.

CDR3 nucleotides: TGCGCCAGCAGTCTCACCTCTCCAGAGACCCAGTACTTC. As protein: CASSLTSPETQYF. The rearrangement uses TRBV23-1 and TRBJ2-5; D is unclear. TRBV23-1 is annotated as an ORF whose role is uncertain. The CDR3 is made up of 13 amino acids. Trimming stripped 4 bases from V and 4 bases from J, with 10 bases between.